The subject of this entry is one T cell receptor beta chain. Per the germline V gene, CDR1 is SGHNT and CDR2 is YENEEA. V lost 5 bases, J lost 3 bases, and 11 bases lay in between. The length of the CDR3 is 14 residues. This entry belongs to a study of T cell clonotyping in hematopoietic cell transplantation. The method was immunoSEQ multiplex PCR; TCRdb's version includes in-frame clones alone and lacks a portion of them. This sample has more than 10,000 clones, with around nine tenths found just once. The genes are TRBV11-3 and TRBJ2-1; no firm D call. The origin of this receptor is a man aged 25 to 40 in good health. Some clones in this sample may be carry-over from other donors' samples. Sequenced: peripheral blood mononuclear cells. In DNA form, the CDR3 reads TGTGCCAGCAGCCCACGGTCCTTCTACAATGAGCAGTTCTTC. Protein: CASSPRSFYNEQFF.